This TCR beta chain derives from a study of blood T cell repertoires in COVID-19. Study-level information: Sites across the United States, Italy and Spain contributed samples from acute and convalescent COVID-19.

Profiled with immunoSEQ multiplex PCR; TCRdb holds only in-frame clones, not every one. The sample consists of under 85,000 clones, about four fifths of them appearing once. In its sample, this clone was seen a few times. CDR1 and CDR2 (germline): SGHTA, FQGNSA. This CDR3 comprises 16 residues. Trimming at V came to 5 bases and at J to 3 bases, leaving 9 bases not matched to a gene. The chain recombines TRBV7-2 with TRBJ2-7, with 11 bases aligning to TRBD2. Sample: peripheral blood. This sequence was found in a man aged 45-65 years with active COVID-19. The CDR3 coding sequence is TGTGCCAGCAGCCAACAATCCGGGACTAGCGGCTACGAGCAGTACTTC. This translates into CASSQQSGTSGYEQYF.